A selection of T cell receptor beta chains follows, all from one sample in a study of T cell responses to AZD1222 COVID-19 vaccine. Some clones are missing from TCRdb's copy, which holds only in-frame ones; the method was immunoSEQ multiplex PCR. There are about 160,000 clones in the sample; about 90% occur only once, and around 5.9% lies in the top ten. The sample was peripheral blood, taken on day 0 of AZD1222 vaccination. The receptors shown here come from an adult in good health. Both conserved end residues are part of each CDR3. Fields, in order: D gene, J gene, CDR3 length, V gene, CDR3 DNA, CDR3 protein. A D gene is named only where the DNA matches it firmly.

>-|TRBJ1-2|15|TRBV4-2
TGTGCCAGCAGCCAAGATCAGGAAACTAACTATGGCTACACCTTC
CASSQDQETNYGYTF
>-|TRBJ1-1|13|TRBV4-1
TGCGCCAGCAGCCAAGATCGGTCCGAGTATGCTTTCTTT
CASSQDRSEYAFF
>TRBD1|TRBJ2-7|15|TRBV7-2
TGTGCCAGCAGCTTACGACAGGGAGCTGCCTACGAGCAGTACTTC
CASSLRQGAAYEQYF
>-|TRBJ1-3|16|TRBV10-3
TGTGCCATCAGTGCCAAGGGCCTGCGCTCTGGAAACACCATATATTTT
CAISAKGLRSGNTIYF
>TRBD1|TRBJ1-2|13|TRBV15
TGTGCCACCAGCGATGGACAGGGGAACAGCTACACCTTC
CATSDGQGNSYTF
>-|TRBJ1-4|13|TRBV7-2
TGTGCCAGCAGCCTCATAGGGGAGGGAAAACTGTTTTTT
CASSLIGEGKLFF
>-|TRBJ2-7|15|TRBV9
TGTGCCAGCAGTCCTAGTGGGCGGGGAGTCTACGAGCAGTACTTC
CASSPSGRGVYEQYF
>-|TRBJ1-3|15|TRBV7-9
TGTGCCAGCAGCTCCGGGACGGACTCTGGAAACACCATATATTTT
CASSSGTDSGNTIYF
>-|TRBJ1-1|15|TRBV19
TGTGCCAGTAGTATAGACGGGACGTTAAACACTGAAGCTTTCTTT
CASSIDGTLNTEAFF
>-|TRBJ1-6|15|TRBV3-1/TRBV3-2
TGTGCCAGCAGCCAAGATCCTAGGGTTAATTCACCCCTCCACTTT
CASSQDPRVNSPLHF
>-|TRBJ1-6|16|TRBV27
TGTGCCAGCAGTTCCTTACAGGGAGGTTATAATTCACCCCTCCACTTT
CASSSLQGGYNSPLHF
>TRBD1|TRBJ1-2|14|TRBV28
TGTGCCAGCAGTACGGCCGGGACAGGGGGCCAAGGAACCTTC
CASSTAGTGGQGTF
>TRBD1|TRBJ2-6|18|TRBV5-4
TGTGCCAGCAGCCCGAAGGGACAGGGAGGTTATGGGGCCAACGTCCTGACTTTC
CASSPKGQGGYGANVLTF
>-|TRBJ1-5|13|TRBV30
TGTGCCTGGAGCGATGCCGGGGACGGGCCCCAGCATTTT
CAWSDAGDGPQHF
>-|TRBJ2-1|15|TRBV28
TGTGCCAGCAGTATACCATCCAATTGGGTGAATGAGCAGTTCTTC
CASSIPSNWVNEQFF
>-|TRBJ2-3|16|TRBV6-2/TRBV6-3
TGTGCCAGCAGTACCCAACACACCATCAGCACAGATACGCAGTATTTT
CASSTQHTISTDTQYF
>-|TRBJ1-1|13|TRBV11-1
TGTGCCAGCGGACCACGGGGGAAGGCTGAAGCTTTCTTT
CASGPRGKAEAFF
>-|TRBJ1-5|14|TRBV19
TGTGCCAGTAGTATAACGGTCAGCAATCAGCCCCAGCATTTT
CASSITVSNQPQHF
>-|TRBJ1-3|15|TRBV16
TGTGCCAGCAGCCAATCAGGGGCCTCTGGAAACACCATATATTTT
CASSQSGASGNTIYF
>TRBD1|TRBJ1-1|13|TRBV30
TGTGCCGGGACAGCCGGGATGAACACTGAAGCTTTCTTT
CAGTAGMNTEAFF
>TRBD1|TRBJ1-1|16|TRBV28
TGTGCCAGCAGTTTATATGCGTCAGGGGGAGGGACTGAAGCTTTCTTT
CASSLYASGGGTEAFF
>-|TRBJ2-4|16|TRBV7-2
TGTGCCAGCAGCTTCTCAGGGGGGATATCCAAAAACATTCAGTACTTC
CASSFSGGISKNIQYF
>-|TRBJ1-2|10|TRBV2
TGTGCCGACAGGTCCGATGGCTACACCTTC
CADRSDGYTF